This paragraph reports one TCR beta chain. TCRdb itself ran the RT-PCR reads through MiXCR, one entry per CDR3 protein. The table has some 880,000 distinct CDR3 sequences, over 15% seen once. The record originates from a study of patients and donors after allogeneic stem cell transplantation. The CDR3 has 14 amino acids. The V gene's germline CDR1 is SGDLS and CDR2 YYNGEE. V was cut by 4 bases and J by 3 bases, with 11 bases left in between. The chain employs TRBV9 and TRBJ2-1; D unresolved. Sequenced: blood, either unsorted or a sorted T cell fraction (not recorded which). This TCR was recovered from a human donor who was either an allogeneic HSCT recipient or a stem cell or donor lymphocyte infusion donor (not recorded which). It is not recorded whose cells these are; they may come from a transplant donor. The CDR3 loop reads CASSPPADYNEQFF. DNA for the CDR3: TGTGCCAGCAGCCCTCCCGCCGACTACAATGAGCAGTTCTTC. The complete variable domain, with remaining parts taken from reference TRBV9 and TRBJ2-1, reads DSGVTQTPKHLITATGQRVTLRCSPRSGDLSVYWYQQSLDQGLQFLIQYYNGEERAKGNILERFSAQQFPDLHSELNLSSLELGDSALYFCASSPPADYNEQFFGPGTRLTVL.